These 8 T cell receptor beta chains originate from one sample sequenced in a study of CD8 T cells in seronegative destructive rheumatoid arthritis. Some clones are missing from TCRdb's copy, which holds only in-frame ones; the method was immunoSEQ multiplex PCR. This sample has some 4,100 clones, with 55% to 75% found just once. Source material: CD8+ T cells from blood. The receptors stem from a woman aged 50-70 years with seronegative destructive rheumatoid arthritis.

This clone showed up just a few times. V and J are TRBV30 and TRBJ2-7, with 7 bases fitting TRBD2. CDR1 GTSNPN and CDR2 SVGIG come from the germline V gene (reference sequence). The CDR3 runs to 11 residues. V shed 5 bases and J 6 bases; nucleotides not matched to a gene: 4. In DNA form, the CDR3 reads TGTGCCTGGGGGGAGGGTGGCGAGCAGTACTTC. Translated: CAWGEGGEQYF.

The rearrangement joins TRBV9 to TRBJ1-2, with TRBD1 identical over 7 bases. V was clipped by 4 bases and J by 1 base; unmatched bases: 16. The CDR3 runs 18 residues. Germline CDR1 is SGDLS and CDR2 is YYNGEE. This chain's CDR3 is CASSSQGLQGGINYGYTF. Written as DNA, the CDR3 is TGTGCCAGCAGCTCTCAGGGCCTTCAGGGGGGAATTAACTATGGCTACACCTTC.

A few counts support this clone. J is TRBJ2-7 and V is TRBV5-3; TRBD1 matches at 7 bases. TRBV5-3 is treated as an ORF (open reading frame) with a function not yet certain. The CDR3 length is 14 residues. V shed 8 bases and J 3 bases; nucleotides not matched to a gene: 11. The CDR3 nucleotides read TGTGCCAGCAGCCTGGGACAGACATTCTACGAGCAGTACTTC. This sequence encodes CASSLGQTFYEQYF.

The V and J genes are TRBV9 and TRBJ2-7, with D maybe TRBD1 (5 bases). The V gene lost 3 bases and the J gene lost 3 bases, with 13 bases spanning the gap. The CDR3 runs 14 residues. Germline values: CDR1 SGDLS, CDR2 YYNGEE. Written as DNA, the CDR3 is TGTGCCAGCAGCGCCCGGGCAGGGATCTACGAGCAGTACTTC. Translation: CASSARAGIYEQYF.

The chain links TRBV15 to TRBJ1-2; a weak D match, TRBD1 (5 bases). CDR3 length equals 17 residues. Germline-derived CDR1 and CDR2 are LNHNV and YYDKDF (reference sequence). V dropped 1 base and J dropped 7 bases, with 22 bases sitting between them. The CDR3 DNA follows: TGTGCCACCAGCAGAGCCACCAATAACCCCAGGGTGCTTGGCTACACCTTC. This gives the protein CATSRATNNPRVLGYTF.

The rearrangement links TRBV5-1 to TRBJ2-5; 11 bases are a match to TRBD2. With 5 bases clipped from V and 7 bases from J, the junction kept 10 bases outside the gene matches. This CDR3 comprises 15 residues. Germline V gene sequence: CDR1 SGHRS, CDR2 YFSETQ. CDR3 loop: CASSAGTSGSRTQYF. CDR3 nucleotide sequence: TGCGCCAGCAGTGCCGGGACTAGCGGCTCGCGGACCCAGTACTTC. Supplemented by reference TRBV5-1 and TRBJ2-5, the full variable domain reads KAGVTQTPRYLIKTRGQQVTLSCSPISGHRSVSWYQQTPGQGLQFLFEYFSETQRNKGNFPGRFSGRQFSNSRSEMNVSTLELGDSALYLCASSAGTSGSRTQYFGPGTRLLVL.

This chain joins TRBV5-5 and TRBJ1-1; D uncertain. CDR1 and CDR2 (germline): SGHKS, YYEKEE (reference sequence). The CDR3 contains 12 residues. V lost 6 bases and J 1 base, leaving 7 bases between the germline ends. CDR3: CASIRTNTEAFF. The DNA for the CDR3 is TGTGCCAGCATCAGAACGAACACTGAAGCTTTCTTT.

V and J are TRBV7-8 and TRBJ1-2; 8 bases are a match to TRBD1. The CDR3 spans 13 residues. Germline values: CDR1 SGHVS, CDR2 FQNEAQ. V was pared by 5 bases and J by 8 bases, with 7 bases of the junction left unmatched. The CDR3 protein is CASSRLTGEGYTF. CDR3 in DNA: TGTGCCAGCAGCCGGTTGACAGGGGAAGGCTACACCTTC.